These 28 T cell receptor beta chains were all obtained from the same sample, sequenced in a study of tumor-infiltrating lymphocytes in oesophageal squamous cell carcinoma. MiXCR, run by TCRdb on the PCR reads, gives a single entry per CDR3 protein. Of some 19,000 distinct CDR3 sequences in the sample, more than 30% were seen once. Material: esophageal tumor tissue. The receptors originated from a male donor with esophageal squamous cell carcinoma.

This clonotype was detected many times. The chain is built from TRBV7-9 and TRBJ2-7; D is ambiguous. With 5 bases removed from V and 3 bases from J, the gap between germline ends came to 5 bases. Per germline, CDR1 SEHNR and CDR2 FQNEAQ (reference sequence). The CDR3 runs 11 residues. CDR3 residues: CASSPNYEQYF. The CDR3 DNA reads TGTGCCAGCAGCCCAAACTACGAGCAGTACTTC.

This clonotype was seen only a few times. The V and J genes are TRBV15 and TRBJ2-3; no clear D. The J call is doubtful: the DNA matches TRBJ2-7 better. The CDR3 covers 13 residues. Germline V lookup: CDR1 LNHNV, CDR2 YYDKDF (reference sequence). DNA of the CDR3: TGTGCCACCAGCAGAGGGCGAACCTACGAGCAGTACTTC. Amino acid sequence: CATSRGRTYEQYF.

The V call is TRBV6-4, the J call TRBJ2-3, with 10 bases aligning to TRBD2. This CDR3 has 15 residues. J gave up 1 base and V 6 bases, and 4 bases lay outside the gene matches. The germline CDR1 and CDR2 sequences are MRHNA and SNTAGT. The CDR3 bases are TGTGCCAGCAGCCCGAGCGGGGGGGGCACAGATACGCAGTATTTT. Its translation is CASSPSGGGTDTQYF.

Worth noting for this clonotype: Here the CDR3 omits its conserved ending phenylalanine or tryptophan, so a read error is the likely source. Because the CDR3's place on the DNA is in doubt, the DNA is left out and the CDR3 is given as listed by TCRdb. The chain employs TRBV28 and TRBJ2-3; the table's TRBD1 call for D was not verified on the DNA. Looked up from germline, CDR1 is MDHEN and CDR2 is SYDVKM. The CDR3 is made up of 18 amino acids, end residues included. CDR3 region: CASSPSRGRGIRGYTFGS.

The V call is TRBV7-2, the J call TRBJ1-1, with D tentatively TRBD1 (5 bases). The germline V and J ends were trimmed by 5 bases and 8 bases, with 15 bases remaining between them. The length of the CDR3 is 13 residues. Per germline, CDR1 SGHTA and CDR2 FQGNSA. The CDR3: CASSAGLRAEAFF. CDR3 nucleotide sequence: TGTGCCAGCAGCGCAGGGTTAAGAGCGGAAGCTTTCTTT. Full variable domain (remainder filled in from reference TRBV7-2 and TRBJ1-1): GAGVSQSPSNKVTEKGKDVELRCDPISGHTALYWYRQSLGQGLEFLIYFQGNSAPDKSGLPSDRFSAERTGGSVSTLTIQRTQQEDSAVYLCASSAGLRAEAFFGQGTRLTVV.

This clonotype was detected once. The conserved phenylalanine or tryptophan normally closing the CDR3 is absent here, so this likely arose from a read error. The DNA is omitted, as the CDR3 cannot be located on it reliably, and the CDR3 follows TCRdb's listing. This rearrangement joins TRBV6-1 to TRBJ2-7; the D call of TRBD1 is as the table states it, not checked on the DNA. Ends included, the CDR3 has 16 residues. Germline V lookup: CDR1 MNHNS, CDR2 SASEGT. Here the CDR3 reads CASSFGGLSYEQYFGS.

At least ten counts were recorded for this clonotype. V usage is TRBV6-1 and J usage is TRBJ2-3; D possibly uses TRBD1 or TRBD2 (5 bases each). CDR3 size: 14 residues. Germline V lookup: CDR1 MNHNS, CDR2 SASEGT. Trimming cost V 8 bases and J 1 base, with 13 bases left between them. This chain's CDR3 is CASQVRGGTDTQYF. CDR3 sequence (DNA): TGTGCCAGCCAAGTGCGAGGGGGCACAGATACGCAGTATTTT.

This clonotype was seen ten or more times. The V gene is TRBV15, the J gene TRBJ2-7; perhaps TRBD1 as D (6 bases). This CDR3 comprises 14 residues. The V gene lost 1 base and the J gene lost 7 bases, with 14 bases spanning the gap. CDR1 and CDR2 from the germline V gene are LNHNV and YYDKDF (reference sequence). CDR3 bases: TGTGCCACCAGCAGAGCTGCCGCAGGGGTAGAGCAGTACTTC. Residues: CATSRAAAGVEQYF.

Turning to this clonotype: The CDR3 end shows no conserved phenylalanine or tryptophan, and so a read error is likely. The DNA is left out, because the CDR3 cannot be placed on it with certainty; the CDR3 is given as TCRdb lists it. The V gene is TRBV7-8, the J gene TRBJ1-1; the DNA was not used to check the table's D call, TRBD1. Germline values: CDR1 SGHVS, CDR2 FQNEAQ. The CDR3 is 16 amino acids in total, end residues counted. The CDR3 spells CASSLGQGTTSSTSGQ.

This clonotype was seen at least ten times. V and J are TRBV20-1 and TRBJ2-1; 9 bases agree with TRBD2. Trimming took 2 bases from V and 3 from J; bases not matched to a gene: 5. CDR3 length equals 15 residues. From germline, CDR1 is DFQATT and CDR2 SNEGSKA (reference sequence). CDR3 sequence (DNA): TGCAGTGCTAGAACCGGGACTAGCCTCTACAATGAGCAGTTCTTC. Encoded protein: CSARTGTSLYNEQFF.

This clonotype was detected a few times. V usage is TRBV4-2 and J usage is TRBJ2-1; D not resolved. This CDR3 has 15 residues. Germline V gene sequence: CDR1 LGHNA, CDR2 YNFKEQ. The V end was cut by 3 bases, the J end by 5 bases, with 14 bases between. DNA for the CDR3: TGTGCCAGCAGCCAGGCCCCGACTTCCGACAATGAGCAGTTCTTC. This sequence encodes CASSQAPTSDNEQFF.

CDR3 DNA: TGTGCCAGCAGTTACTACACAGATACGCAGTATTTT. Translated, it gives CASSYYTDTQYF. The chain has TRBV6-6 and TRBJ2-3; D gene ambiguous. The CDR3 loop spans 12 amino acids. V was trimmed by 1 base and J by 2 bases, leaving 1 base between them. The germline V gene encodes CDR1 MNHNY and CDR2 SVGAGI (reference sequence).

This clonotype was counted many times. The J gene is TRBJ1-2, the V gene TRBV28; the match to TRBD1 covers 7 bases. Germline V lookup: CDR1 MDHEN, CDR2 SYDVKM. V was clipped by 4 bases and J by 3 bases; unmatched bases: 5. The length of the CDR3 is 14 residues. The CDR3 loop reads CASSSPGQYYGYTF. The CDR3 DNA sequence: TGTGCCAGCAGTTCCCCGGGACAGTACTATGGCTACACCTTC.

The rearrangement joins TRBV14 to TRBJ2-7, with a possible D match to TRBD1 (6 bases). Near its end, the DNA agrees better with TRBJ2-1, so the J call may be wrong. This CDR3 has 15 amino acids. Germline V gene data show CDR1 as SGHDN and CDR2 as FVKESK. CDR3 residues: CASSHTAQGNTEQFF. The DNA for the CDR3 is TGTGCCAGCAGCCACACCGCCCAGGGGAACACTGAGCAGTTCTTC.

This chain connects TRBV7-3 to TRBJ2-3; 7 bases line up with TRBD1. There are 16 residues in the CDR3. CDR1 SGHTA and CDR2 FQGTGA come from the germline V gene. The junction had 23 bases not matched to a gene; V was cut back by 6 bases and J by 14 bases. CDR3 sequence reads: CASRFAMGQNTGELYF. In nucleotides, the CDR3 is TGTGCCAGCAGATTCGCCATGGGACAGAACACCGGGGAGCTGTATTTT.

The J gene is TRBJ2-7, the V gene TRBV3-1; D ambiguous. The last part of the DNA fits TRBJ2-1 better; the J call may be wrong. There are 11 residues in the CDR3. The germline V gene encodes CDR1 LGHDT and CDR2 YNNKEL (reference sequence). CDR3 sequence reads: CASSHGNEQFF. Here the CDR3 DNA reads TGTGCCAGCAGCCATGGGAATGAGCAGTTCTTC.

This clonotype occurred many times. This rearrangement joins TRBV12-3 or TRBV12-4 to TRBJ1-1, with D unresolved. Between the trimmed V and J ends, which lost 8 bases and 3 bases, there was a span of 7 bases. This CDR3 region has 11 residues. The CDR3 DNA follows: TGTGCCAGCGGGTGGGACACTGAAGCTTTCTTT. Its translation: CASGWDTEAFF.

This clonotype has ten or more counts. The chain combines TRBV6-6 with TRBJ1-4; D remains ambiguous. Germline CDR1 is MNHNY and CDR2 is SVGAGI (reference sequence). The CDR3 loop spans 18 amino acids. V gave up 2 bases and J gave up 8 bases, with 24 bases separating them. The CDR3 is CASSYTPLGRGRAEKLFF. The CDR3 nucleotides read TGTGCCAGCAGTTACACCCCTTTAGGCCGCGGAAGGGCGGAAAAACTGTTTTTT.

This clonotype was counted at least ten times. Written as DNA, the CDR3 is TGTGCCACCAGTGATGGCGGGAGGGTCGAGCAGTACTTC. Translating gives CATSDGGRVEQYF. The J gene is TRBJ2-7, the V gene TRBV24-1; the match to TRBD2 covers 9 bases. CDR1 KGHDR and CDR2 SFDVKD come from the germline V gene. The CDR3 runs to 13 residues. V was clipped by 3 bases and J by 6 bases; unmatched bases: 2.

This chain uses TRBV11-2 with TRBJ2-7; D is ambiguous. Germline CDR1 and CDR2: SGHAT and FQNNGV. This CDR3 is built from 11 residues. Trimming removed 3 bases from V and 3 bases from J, with 3 bases in between. In nucleotides, the CDR3 is TGTGCCAGCAGCTTCCACTACGAGCAGTACTTC. Protein sequence: CASSFHYEQYF.

Comments on this clonotype: A junction boundary mismatches the germline segment, possibly from a read error. V gene TRBV6-6 combines with J gene TRBJ1-1, with D possibly TRBD1 on 6 matching bases. CDR1 and CDR2 from the germline V gene are MNHNY and SVGAGI (reference sequence). The CDR3 is made up of 16 amino acids. The CDR3, as DNA: TGTGCCAGCAGGGCTGGGACAAGGAGACAGAACAATGAAGCTTTCTTT. Its translation is CASRAGTRRQNNEAFF.

Only a few counts were recorded for this clonotype. The CDR3 end shows no conserved phenylalanine or tryptophan, and so a read error is likely. Because the CDR3's place on the DNA is in doubt, the DNA is left out and the CDR3 is given as listed by TCRdb. The chain is built from TRBV12-3 or TRBV12-4 and TRBJ2-7; the table's D call, TRBD1, has no DNA check behind it. The CDR3 totals 17 residues, both ends included. The CDR3 loop is CASRGYRGSNYGYTFGS.

J is TRBJ2-3 and V is TRBV10-3; D not certain. The end of the DNA aligns better with TRBJ2-1, so the J call may be wrong. The CDR3 length is 11 residues. Germline values: CDR1 ENHRY, CDR2 SYGVKD. The CDR3 sequence is CAISDYDEQFF. The CDR3 DNA reads TGTGCCATCAGTGACTATGATGAGCAGTTCTTC.

This clonotype has more than one count but fewer than ten. A read error is possible here, since a much larger clone lies one base away. The chain combines TRBV11-2 with TRBJ2-1, with 12 bases lining up with TRBD1. The length of the CDR3 is 16 residues. J lost 10 bases, V lost 4 bases, and 11 bases had no gene match. Germline V gene data show CDR1 as SGHAT and CDR2 as FQNNGV. In DNA, the CDR3 is TGTGCCAGCAGCTCTCACCCGGGACAGGGGGCTTGGGAGCAGTTCTTC. It is translated as CASSSHPGQGAWEQFF.

Ten or more counts support this clonotype. CDR3 nucleotide sequence: TGTGCCAGCAGCCCTCGGGGGTCCTTCACCGGGGAGCTGTTTTTT. This gives the protein CASSPRGSFTGELFF. The rearrangement links TRBV7-9 to TRBJ2-2; possibly TRBD2 for D (6 bases). V gave up 5 bases and J gave up 4 bases, with 14 bases separating them. This CDR3 spans 15 amino acids. CDR1 and CDR2 from the germline V gene are SEHNR and FQNEAQ (reference sequence).

This clonotype is medium-sized by share. This sequence joins TRBV7-2 and TRBJ2-7; TRBD2 agrees at 11 bases. Trimming took 1 base from V and 7 from J; bases not matched to a gene: 15. The germline gives CDR1 SGHTA, CDR2 FQGNSA. The CDR3 sequence is 18 residues long. CDR3 DNA: TGTGCCAGCAGCTTAGGCCCCCCACTAGCGGGAGCCCACAATGAGCAGTACTTC. Its translation is CASSLGPPLAGAHNEQYF.

This clonotype was recorded many times. The chain links TRBV14 to TRBJ2-7; 7 positions agree with TRBD2. V lost 3 bases to trimming and J lost 5 bases; unmatched junction nucleotides: 7. The CDR3 covers 14 residues. The V gene's germline CDR1 is SGHDN and CDR2 FVKESK. DNA of the CDR3: TGTGCCAGCAGCCACCCGGGGAGGGGTCACGAGCAGTACTTC. It yields the protein CASSHPGRGHEQYF.

This clonotype was counted at least ten times. The chain links TRBV18 to TRBJ2-1; a weak D match, TRBD2 (6 bases). Trimming took off 3 bases at V and 8 bases at J, with 17 bases between the two ends. The CDR3 extends over 15 amino acids. The germline V gene has CDR1 KGHSH and CDR2 LQKENI. This CDR3 is CASSPLAGRGDEQFF. CDR3 nucleotide sequence: TGTGCCAGCTCACCCCTTGCGGGACGAGGAGATGAGCAGTTCTTC.